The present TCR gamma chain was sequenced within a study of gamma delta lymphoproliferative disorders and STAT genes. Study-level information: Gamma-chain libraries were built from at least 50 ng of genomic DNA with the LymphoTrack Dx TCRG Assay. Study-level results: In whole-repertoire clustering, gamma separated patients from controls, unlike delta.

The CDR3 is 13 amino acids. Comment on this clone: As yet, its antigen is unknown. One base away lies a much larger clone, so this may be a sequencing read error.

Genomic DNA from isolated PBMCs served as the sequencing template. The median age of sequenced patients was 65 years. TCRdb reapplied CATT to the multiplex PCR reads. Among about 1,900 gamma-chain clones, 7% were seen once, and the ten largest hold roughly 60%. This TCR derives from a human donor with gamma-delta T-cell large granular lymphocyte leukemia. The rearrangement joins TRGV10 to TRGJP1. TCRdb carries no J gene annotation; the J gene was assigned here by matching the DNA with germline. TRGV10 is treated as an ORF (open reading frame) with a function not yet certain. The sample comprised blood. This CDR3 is CAAWDTNGWFKIF. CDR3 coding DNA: TGTGCTGCGTGGGATACCAATGGTTGGTTCAAGATATTT.